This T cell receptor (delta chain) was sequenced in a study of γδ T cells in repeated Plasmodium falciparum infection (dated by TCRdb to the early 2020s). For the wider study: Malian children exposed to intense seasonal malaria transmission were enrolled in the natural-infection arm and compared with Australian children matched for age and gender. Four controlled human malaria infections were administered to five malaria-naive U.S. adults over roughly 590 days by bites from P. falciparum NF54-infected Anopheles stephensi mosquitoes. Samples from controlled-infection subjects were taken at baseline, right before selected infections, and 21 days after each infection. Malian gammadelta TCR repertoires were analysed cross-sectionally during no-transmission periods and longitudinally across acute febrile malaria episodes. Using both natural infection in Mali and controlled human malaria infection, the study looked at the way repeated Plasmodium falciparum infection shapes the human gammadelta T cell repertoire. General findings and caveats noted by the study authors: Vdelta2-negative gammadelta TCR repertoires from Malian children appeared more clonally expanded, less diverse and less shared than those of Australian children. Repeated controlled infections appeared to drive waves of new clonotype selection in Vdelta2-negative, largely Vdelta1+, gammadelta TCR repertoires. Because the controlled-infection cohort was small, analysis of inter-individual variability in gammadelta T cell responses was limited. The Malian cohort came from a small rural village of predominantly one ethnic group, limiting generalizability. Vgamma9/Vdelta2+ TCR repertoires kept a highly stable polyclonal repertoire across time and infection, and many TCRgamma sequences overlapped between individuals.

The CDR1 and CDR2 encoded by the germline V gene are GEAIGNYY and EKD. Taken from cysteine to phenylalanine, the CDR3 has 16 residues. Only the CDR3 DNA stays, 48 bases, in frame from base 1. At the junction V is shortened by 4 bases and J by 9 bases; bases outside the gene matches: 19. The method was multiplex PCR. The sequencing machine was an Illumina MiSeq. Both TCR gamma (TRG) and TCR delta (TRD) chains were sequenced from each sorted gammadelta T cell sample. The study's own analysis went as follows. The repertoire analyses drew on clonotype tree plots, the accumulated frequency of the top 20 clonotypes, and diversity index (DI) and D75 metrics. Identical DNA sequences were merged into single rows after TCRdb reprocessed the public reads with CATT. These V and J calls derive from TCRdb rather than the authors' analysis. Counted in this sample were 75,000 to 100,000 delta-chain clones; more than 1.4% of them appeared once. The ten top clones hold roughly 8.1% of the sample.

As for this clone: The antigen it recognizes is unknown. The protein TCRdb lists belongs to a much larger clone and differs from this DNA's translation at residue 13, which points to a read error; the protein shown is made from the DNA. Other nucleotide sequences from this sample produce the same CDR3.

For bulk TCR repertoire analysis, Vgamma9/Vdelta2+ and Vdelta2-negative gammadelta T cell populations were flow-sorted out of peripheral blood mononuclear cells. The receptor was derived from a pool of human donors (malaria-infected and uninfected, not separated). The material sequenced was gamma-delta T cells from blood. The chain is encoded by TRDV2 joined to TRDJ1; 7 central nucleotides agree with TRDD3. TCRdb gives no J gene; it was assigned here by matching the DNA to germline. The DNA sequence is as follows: TGTGCCTGTGAACCTGCAGCCAAATGGGGGAGAGATGAACTCATCTTT. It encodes CACEPAAKWGRDELIF.